One and the same sample provided the 18 T cell receptor beta chains below, sequenced in a study of blood T cell repertoires in COVID-19. Measured with immunoSEQ multiplex PCR; TCRdb has only the in-frame clones, and not every one. The top ten clones hold about 9.4% of a sample with about 120,000 clones, roughly 79% of them seen once. The sequenced sample consisted of peripheral blood. These receptors came from a human donor in a cohort sampled during active COVID-19.

The V call is TRBV28, the J call TRBJ2-4; 7 bases align to TRBD1. After removal of 3 bases from V and 4 bases from J, the junction contained 6 bases not matched to a gene. CDR1 is MDHEN and CDR2 is SYDVKM in the germline V gene. CDR3 length: 15 residues. CDR3 amino acids: CASSLGRDRKNIQYF. The CDR3 coding sequence is TGTGCCAGCAGTTTGGGTCGGGACAGAAAAAACATTCAGTACTTC. The complete variable domain, with remaining parts taken from reference TRBV28 and TRBJ2-4, reads DVKVTQSSRYLVKRTGEKVFLECVQDMDHENMFWYRQDPGLGLRLIYFSYDVKMKEKGDIPEGYSVSREKKERFSLILESASTNQTSMYLCASSLGRDRKNIQYFGAGTRLSVL.

This clone is a singleton in its sample. The chain carries TRBV4-3 and TRBJ2-1; D is possibly TRBD2 (6 bases). The CDR3 has 15 amino acids. Looked up from germline, CDR1 is LGHNA and CDR2 is YSLEER. V was pared by 3 bases and J by 8 bases, with 17 bases between. CDR3 in amino acids: CASSQGTPSADEQFF. The CDR3 nucleotides read TGCGCCAGCAGCCAGGGCACCCCTAGCGCCGATGAGCAGTTCTTC.

This sequence joins TRBV18 and TRBJ1-3; 7 bases align to TRBD1. This CDR3 is 17 amino acids long. V lost 5 bases, J lost 0 bases, and 10 bases stayed unmatched. The germline gives CDR1 KGHSH, CDR2 LQKENI. The CDR3 DNA reads TGTGCCAGCTCATCCGCAGCTCAGGGGGACTCTGGAAACACCATATATTTT. Protein product: CASSSAAQGDSGNTIYF.

The gene calls are TRBV15 and TRBJ1-1; tentatively, D is TRBD1 (5 bases). CDR1 is LNHNV, CDR2 YYDKDF, per germline (reference sequence). Trimming took 1 base from V and 6 from J, leaving 12 bases between them. This CDR3 has 14 amino acids. The chain's CDR3 is CATSRAGRTPEAFF. DNA for the CDR3: TGTGCCACCAGCAGAGCAGGGCGAACCCCTGAAGCTTTCTTT.

The chain has TRBV13 and TRBJ1-6; D gene ambiguous. Germline CDR1 reads PRHDT; CDR2 reads FYEKMQ (reference sequence). V lost 2 bases, J lost 10 bases, and 6 bases lay in between. The CDR3 spans 12 residues. CDR3 DNA sequence: TGTGCCAGCAGCTTACTAGGATCACCCCTCCACTTT. As protein: CASSLLGSPLHF.

The CDR3 DNA is TGTGCCACCAGTGATTTTGCTAGCGGCACAGATACGCAGTATTTT. This translates into CATSDFASGTDTQYF. The rearrangement uses TRBV24-1 and TRBJ2-3, with a weak D call TRBD2 (6 bases). Germline CDR1 KGHDR, CDR2 SFDVKD. Between the trimmed V and J ends, which lost 1 base and 1 base, there was a span of 8 bases. The CDR3 has 15 amino acids.

The chain carries TRBV27 and TRBJ2-7; 7 bases align to TRBD1. The junction had 1 base not matched to a gene; V was cut back by 5 bases and J by 3 bases. CDR3 length: 12 residues. Germline assignment: CDR1 MNHEY and CDR2 SMNVEV (reference sequence). CDR3 nucleotides: TGTGCCAGCAGTCACAGGGGCTACGAGCAGTACTTC. Encoded protein: CASSHRGYEQYF.

This clone was counted once. The rearrangement links TRBV9 to TRBJ2-1, with 8 bases lining up with TRBD1. After removal of 3 bases from V and 7 bases from J, the junction contained 9 bases not matched to a gene. This CDR3 is 15 amino acids long. Looked up from germline, CDR1 is SGDLS and CDR2 is YYNGEE. The CDR3 loop reads CASSGRRTGSNEQFF. The CDR3 DNA reads as TGTGCCAGCAGCGGACGACGGACAGGGTCGAATGAGCAGTTCTTC.

Turning to this clone: The sample carries other DNA sequences with the same CDR3. The V gene is TRBV7-3, the J gene TRBJ1-1; D may be TRBD1 (5 bases). This CDR3 contains 14 residues. The V gene's germline CDR1 is SGHTA and CDR2 FQGTGA. The ends were cut back, 2 bases at V and 1 base at J, with 8 bases in the middle. The CDR3 DNA reads as TGTGCCAGCAGCTTAGGGCAGGGGAACACTGAAGCTTTCTTT. Translating it yields CASSLGQGNTEAFF.

V usage is TRBV19 and J usage is TRBJ1-1; TRBD1 aligns across 8 bases. V lost 7 bases to trimming and J lost 0 bases; unmatched junction nucleotides: 7. The CDR3 runs 15 residues. Germline V gives CDR1 LNHDA, CDR2 SQIVND (reference sequence). The CDR3 sequence is CASKQGATMNTEAFF. DNA of the CDR3: TGTGCCAGTAAGCAGGGGGCTACCATGAACACTGAAGCTTTCTTT.

This chain's CDR3 is CASSVPDISGANVLTF. In DNA, the CDR3 is TGTGCCAGCAGCGTTCCCGACATCTCTGGGGCCAACGTCCTGACTTTC. The V call is TRBV9, the J call TRBJ2-6; D call uncertain. V shed 2 bases and J shed 0 bases, with 9 bases lying between them. The CDR3 length is 16 residues. The germline CDR1 and CDR2 sequences are SGDLS and YYNGEE.

In its sample, this clone was seen a few times. The chain combines TRBV19 with TRBJ1-2; D may be TRBD1 (6 bases). Germline V gives CDR1 LNHDA, CDR2 SQIVND (reference sequence). CDR3 length: 13 residues. V was cut by 5 bases and J by 8 bases, with 15 bases left in between. The CDR3 spells CASSAGGIKGYTF. CDR3 sequence (DNA): TGTGCCAGTAGTGCTGGGGGCATAAAAGGCTACACCTTC.

Comment on this clone: The sample contains more than one DNA sequence encoding this CDR3. The CDR3 reads CASSGGYEQYF. CDR3 coding DNA: TGTGCCAGCAGCGGGGGTTACGAGCAGTACTTC. The V and J genes are TRBV12-3 or TRBV12-4 and TRBJ2-7, with D tentatively TRBD2 (6 bases). Trimming removed 6 bases at V and 4 bases at J, with 7 bases between. The CDR3 runs to 11 residues.

On this clone itself: Other nucleotide sequences from this sample produce the same CDR3. This chain joins TRBV28 and TRBJ2-7; the D gene is possibly TRBD1 (5 bases). V was shortened by 6 bases and J by 2 bases, with 8 bases between the two germline ends. The CDR3 has 12 amino acids. Germline assignment: CDR1 MDHEN and CDR2 SYDVKM. The CDR3 region has the DNA TGTGCCAGCAGCCTAGGGGCCTACGAGCAGTACTTC. It translates to CASSLGAYEQYF.

The chain is built from TRBV19 and TRBJ2-7; D is possibly TRBD1 (6 bases). The V and J ends lost 3 bases and 1 base respectively, with 19 bases between them. The CDR3 covers 17 residues. Per the germline V gene, CDR1 is LNHDA and CDR2 is SQIVND (reference sequence). The CDR3 sequence: CASSMGLGRQGSYEQYF. CDR3 DNA: TGTGCCAGTAGTATGGGCCTGGGGCGGCAGGGGTCCTACGAGCAGTACTTC.

The J gene is TRBJ2-7, the V gene TRBV3-1 (or the pseudogene TRBV3-2), with D perhaps TRBD2 (5 bases). The length of the CDR3 is 16 residues. The V gene's germline CDR1 is LGHDT and CDR2 YNNKEL (reference sequence). V lost 0 bases and J lost 6, with 18 bases in between. The CDR3 loop is CASSQDIRRLLAEQYF. Written as DNA, the CDR3 is TGTGCCAGCAGCCAAGACATTCGGAGGCTTTTGGCCGAGCAGTACTTC.

CDR3 nucleotides: TGTGCCAGCAGCGACGGGACAGGATCTAACTATGGCTACACCTTC. It specifies CASSDGTGSNYGYTF. The V call is TRBV9, the J call TRBJ1-2; 8 bases match TRBD1. Looked up from germline, CDR1 is SGDLS and CDR2 is YYNGEE. The ends lost 3 bases at V and 0 bases at J; junction bases unmatched: 4. The CDR3 length is 15 residues.

The rearrangement uses TRBV20-1 and TRBJ1-2, with D perhaps TRBD1 (6 bases). The CDR3 is made up of 14 amino acids. V was clipped by 3 bases and J by 8 bases, with 19 bases between them. Looked up from germline, CDR1 is DFQATT and CDR2 is SNEGSKA (reference sequence). The CDR3 here is CSASSTSGVGGYTF. CDR3 sequence (DNA): TGCAGTGCTAGTTCCACCTCAGGGGTAGGAGGCTACACCTTC.